Listed below are T cell receptor beta chains from one sample, sequenced in a study of CD8+ T cells in alopecia areata. Produced via immunoSEQ multiplex PCR; TCRdb's table is partial and in-frame only. The table includes about 210,000 clones, 64% detected once. The sequencing here drew on CD4+ T cells sorted from blood, taken at week 4, from a patient treated with tofacitinib. The receptors originated from a human donor with alopecia areata. Both conserved end residues are part of each CDR3. The D gene is left open where the match is weak. Size is stated for part of the rows, as once, few or many counts, or as a class when the clone is expanded.

D	V	size	J	DNA	CDR3
NA	TRBV30	NA	TRBJ1-1	TGTGCCTGGAGCTACGGCCCGAACACTGAAGCTTTCTTT	CAWSYGPNTEAFF
NA	TRBV11-3	few	TRBJ2-1	TGTGCCAGCAGCTTATATAGCGGCTCTTACAATGAGCAGTTCTTC	CASSLYSGSYNEQFF
TRBD2	TRBV5-1	NA	TRBJ2-5	TGCGCCACTGCCGAAGGGCGGGGAGGGGAGACCCAGTACTTC	CATAEGRGGETQYF
TRBD1	TRBV5-1	few	TRBJ2-3	TGCGCCAGCAGCTTGCCCTCGGGGACAGCCAGGGATACGCAGTATTTT	CASSLPSGTARDTQYF
NA	TRBV2	few	TRBJ2-3	TGTGCCTCCCGACTAGAGGGGCCAGATACGCAGTATTTT	CASRLEGPDTQYF
NA	TRBV5-4	NA	TRBJ2-7	TGTGCCAGCAGCTTATTTTCCGAGCAGTACTTC	CASSLFSEQYF
TRBD1	TRBV2	few	TRBJ1-2	TGTGCCAGCAGTGAATCGGGACAGGGGGCTTCGGGCTACACCTTC	CASSESGQGASGYTF
NA	TRBV7-2	once	TRBJ1-5	TGTGCCAGCAGCTCACGGGGGGGGCAGCCCCAGCATTTT	CASSSRGGQPQHF
TRBD2	TRBV29-1	few	TRBJ2-2	TGCAGCGTGACTAGCGGGGGTGGCGGGGAGCTGTTTTTT	CSVTSGGGGELFF
NA	TRBV7-2	NA	TRBJ2-4	TGTGCCAGCAGCTTGGGGCTAGTACGAAACATTCAGTACTTC	CASSLGLVRNIQYF
NA	TRBV5-1	NA	TRBJ1-5	TGCGCCAGCAGCCCCGAACTCGGTCAGCCCCAGCATTTT	CASSPELGQPQHF
NA	TRBV6-4	NA	TRBJ2-7	TGTGCCAATAATAGGGACAAGGGAACCTACGAGCAGTACTTC	CANNRDKGTYEQYF
NA	TRBV29-1	NA	TRBJ2-2	TGCAGCGTGCCACGGAGAGGAAACACCGGGGAGCTGTTTTTT	CSVPRRGNTGELFF
NA	TRBV7-7	NA	TRBJ2-1	TGTGCTAGCAGCGCCTCACAGGGCGATGAGCAGTTCTTC	CASSASQGDEQFF
NA	TRBV2	few	TRBJ2-4	TGTGCCAGCAGTGACCAGGTCCTAGCCAAAAACATTCAGTACTTC	CASSDQVLAKNIQYF
TRBD1	TRBV7-2	NA	TRBJ1-5	TGTGCCAGCAGCCTGAGAGGACAGGGATTCAATCAGCCCCAGCATTTT	CASSLRGQGFNQPQHF
NA	TRBV15	few	TRBJ2-1	TGTGCCACTTCCCCAGACGGAGAGCAGTTCTTC	CATSPDGEQFF
NA	TRBV29-1	NA	TRBJ1-2	TGCAGCCTGTGGGGGGCAAGTGGCTACACCTTC	CSLWGASGYTF
TRBD1	TRBV4-2	NA	TRBJ1-2	TGTGCCAGCAGCCACCGAACCGGACAGGGGGGCGGCTACACCTTC	CASSHRTGQGGGYTF
TRBD2	TRBV7-2	NA	TRBJ2-2	TGTGCCAGCAGCACCCGGGGCAGCGGGGGACGGGGCGGGGAGCTGTTTTTT	CASSTRGSGGRGGELFF
NA	TRBV18	NA	TRBJ2-2	TGTGCCAGCTCCGCTCAGAAGAACACCGGGGAGCTGTTTTTT	CASSAQKNTGELFF
NA	TRBV19	NA	TRBJ1-5	TGTGCCAGTAGGTGGTCGGATCAGCCCCAGCATTTT	CASRWSDQPQHF
NA	TRBV29-1	NA	TRBJ1-1	TGCAGCGTTGATAGCGGGGGGCAAGCTTTCTTT	CSVDSGGQAFF
NA	TRBV29-1	NA	TRBJ2-5	TGCAGCGTTGAGCGGGGCAGGGAGACCCAGTACTTC	CSVERGRETQYF
TRBD2	TRBV4-3	few	TRBJ2-3	TGCGCCAGCAGCCAATCGGTTAGCGGGGCCACAGATACGCAGTATTTT	CASSQSVSGATDTQYF
NA	TRBV11-2	NA	TRBJ1-1	TGTGCCAGCAGCTTGTCCGATGGACGGTTGAACACTGAAGCTTTCTTT	CASSLSDGRLNTEAFF
NA	TRBV25-1	few	TRBJ1-2	TGTGCCAGCAGTGAACGGGGTCAGGGGTATGGCTACACCTTC	CASSERGQGYGYTF
TRBD2	TRBV7-2	NA	TRBJ2-2	TGTGCCAGCAGCGAGACTAGCGGGATCTACACCGGGGAGCTGTTTTTT	CASSETSGIYTGELFF
TRBD2	TRBV29-1	few	TRBJ2-7	TGCAGCGCCCGGACTAGAGGGACCTACGAGCAGTACTTC	CSARTRGTYEQYF
TRBD2	TRBV7-2	NA	TRBJ2-5	TGTGCCAGCAGCCGTAGCGGGGGGGCTCAAGAGACCCAGTACTTC	CASSRSGGAQETQYF
TRBD2	TRBV30	NA	TRBJ2-2	TGTGCCTGGACCCACGGGGAGGGCTTTATAGCCGGGGAGCTGTTTTTT	CAWTHGEGFIAGELFF
TRBD1	TRBV14	NA	TRBJ1-2	TGTGCCAGCAGCCCGGACAGGAACTATGGCTACACCTTC	CASSPDRNYGYTF
TRBD2	TRBV4-3	few	TRBJ2-7	TGCGCCAGCAGCCAAACGACTAGCGGGGTACGCTCAGGGGACGAGCAGTACTTC	CASSQTTSGVRSGDEQYF
NA	TRBV19	once	TRBJ1-5	TGTGCCAGTAGTACTATCGGGACCCCCCAAAGCAATCAGCCCCAGCATTTT	CASSTIGTPQSNQPQHF
NA	TRBV6-5	NA	TRBJ2-5	TGTGCCAGCAGTTACTCCAGTCTACAAGAGACCCAGTACTTC	CASSYSSLQETQYF
NA	TRBV5-5	NA	TRBJ1-1	TGTGCCAGCAGCTTGTACTGGGGCACTGAAGCTTTCTTT	CASSLYWGTEAFF
NA	TRBV7-9	NA	TRBJ1-5	TGTGCCAGCAGCTTAGGGGGTCGGCAGCCCCAGCATTTT	CASSLGGRQPQHF
TRBD1	TRBV13	NA	TRBJ1-1	TGTGCCAGCAGCAGCCGGACAGGGGGCACAGGAGCTTTCTTT	CASSSRTGGTGAFF
NA	TRBV5-1	NA	TRBJ1-5	TGCGCCAGCAGCTTGGGGACAGAGAATCAGCCCCAGCATTTT	CASSLGTENQPQHF
TRBD1	TRBV9	NA	TRBJ2-7	TGTGCCAGCACCTCCGGGACAGGGGGCACAAGGCAGTACTTC	CASTSGTGGTRQYF
NA	TRBV6-5	few	TRBJ1-1	TGTGCCAGCAGAAAGGGGACCACTGAAGCTTTCTTT	CASRKGTTEAFF
NA	TRBV30	NA	TRBJ2-1	TGTGCCTGGGGTTACGATGAGCAGTTCTTC	CAWGYDEQFF
TRBD1	TRBV7-2	NA	TRBJ1-2	TGTGCCAGCAGCCGGGGACAGAACTATGGCTACACCTTC	CASSRGQNYGYTF
NA	TRBV18	NA	TRBJ2-5	TGTGCCAGCTCCCCACGGGGCCAAGAGACCCAGTACTTC	CASSPRGQETQYF